Listed here are 22 T cell receptor beta chains from one sample, sequenced in a study of CD8+ T cells in alopecia areata. As the sequencing template, cDNA was produced by extracting RNA and reverse transcribing it. The repertoire was sequenced with immunoSEQ multiplex PCR; TCRdb's copy has only in-frame clones and lacks some. The sample has over 60,000 clones, about half seen once. Treatment: oral pan-JAK inhibitor, 5-10 mg twice daily. The input for sequencing was CD8+ T cells sorted from blood, taken around week 36, from a patient treated with tofacitinib. The receptors shown here come from a human donor with alopecia areata.

This clone was counted only a few times. The chain combines TRBV4-3 with TRBJ1-5; 9 nucleotides align to TRBD1. CDR1 is LGHNA, CDR2 YSLEER, per germline. The CDR3 spans 16 residues. Trimming cost V 4 bases and J 5 bases; bases outside gene matches: 9. This CDR3 reads CASSPDYRGPDQPQHF. The CDR3 bases are TGCGCCAGCAGCCCAGATTACAGGGGGCCGGATCAGCCCCAGCATTTT.

This clone came up a few times. J is TRBJ2-7 and V is TRBV11-2; D is perhaps TRBD2 (6 bases). The CDR3 is 14 residues long. Germline V gene data show CDR1 as SGHAT and CDR2 as FQNNGV. V gave up 0 bases and J gave up 2 bases, with 8 bases separating them. In DNA, the CDR3 is TGTGCCAGCAGCTTAGAGGCTAGCGCCTACGAGCAGTACTTC. Protein product: CASSLEASAYEQYF.

This clone has a single count. The chain employs TRBV7-6 and TRBJ2-7, with TRBD1 matching over 8 bases. The CDR3 runs to 15 residues. V dropped 3 bases and J dropped 7; count of bases not matched to a gene: 11. Germline V gene lookup returns CDR1 SGHVS and CDR2 FNYEAQ. The CDR3 DNA reads as TGTGCCAGCAGCTTTGGACAGGGAGGAGTGGGGGAGCAGTACTTC. Translation gives CASSFGQGGVGEQYF.

The V call is TRBV7-9, the J call TRBJ2-2; D might be TRBD1 or TRBD2, each matching 5 bases. This CDR3 is 15 amino acids long. Germline CDR1 and CDR2: SEHNR and FQNEAQ (reference sequence). The V end was cut by 1 base, the J end by 2 bases, with 8 bases between. The CDR3 bases are TGTGCCAGCAGCTTAGAGAGGGGTAACACCGGGGAGCTGTTTTTT. This codes for CASSLERGNTGELFF.

The J gene is TRBJ2-2, the V gene TRBV4-1; 8 bases are a match to TRBD2. The germline CDR1 and CDR2 sequences are MGHRA and YSYEKL. V was clipped by 2 bases and J by 0 bases; unmatched bases: 8. CDR3 length equals 18 residues. CDR3 nucleotide sequence: TGCGCCAGCAGCCAATGGGGGCCGGGACTAGCGAACACCGGGGAGCTGTTTTTT. This encodes CASSQWGPGLANTGELFF.

This clone was seen only once. The CDR3 region is CASSLDRPGTKAGYEQYF. The CDR3 nucleotides are TGTGCCAGCAGCTTAGATCGGCCCGGGACGAAGGCTGGCTACGAGCAGTACTTC. This chain uses TRBV7-9 with TRBJ2-7, with D perhaps given as TRBD1 or TRBD2 (5 bases each). This CDR3 has 18 amino acids. Germline V gene data show CDR1 as SEHNR and CDR2 as FQNEAQ (reference sequence). The V end lost 1 base, the J end lost 3 bases, and 22 bases lay between the germline ends.

The rearrangement joins TRBV6-5 to TRBJ2-3; D is uncertain. Germline V lookup: CDR1 MNHEY, CDR2 SVGAGI. CDR3 length equals 10 residues. Trimming took 8 bases from V and 6 from J, leaving 6 bases between them. The CDR3 DNA follows: TGTGCCAGCGGCTTCGATACGCAGTATTTT. It codes for CASGFDTQYF.

This sequence joins TRBV7-9 and TRBJ2-3; tentative D call: TRBD2 (6 bases). Germline V gives CDR1 SEHNR, CDR2 FQNEAQ (reference sequence). The V end lost 6 bases, the J end lost 1 base, and 20 bases lay between the germline ends. CDR3 length equals 17 residues. CDR3: CASRELSSGDGTDTQYF. As DNA, the CDR3 is TGTGCCAGCAGAGAACTCAGCTCGGGAGATGGCACAGATACGCAGTATTTT.

This clone came up once. The genes are TRBV4-1 and TRBJ1-2; D is possibly TRBD1 (5 bases). Trimming removed 1 base from V and 8 bases from J, with 20 bases in between. This CDR3 is 16 amino acids long. The germline CDR1 and CDR2 sequences are MGHRA and YSYEKL. In DNA form, the CDR3 reads TGCGCCAGCAGCCAAGTGGCTGTTCTTCCGGGGCCGGGCTACACCTTC. Translation gives CASSQVAVLPGPGYTF.

The CDR3 region is CASSLLDGGNTEAFF. The CDR3 coding sequence is TGCGCCAGCAGCCTCCTCGATGGGGGGAACACTGAAGCTTTCTTT. The chain links TRBV4-1 to TRBJ1-1; possibly TRBD1 for D (5 bases). This CDR3 has 15 residues. Trimming pared 4 bases from V and 1 base from J, leaving 13 bases between. Germline assignment: CDR1 MGHRA and CDR2 YSYEKL.

This clone was detected only a few times. This may stem from a read error, because a much larger clone lies one nucleotide away. The rearrangement uses TRBV4-2 and TRBJ2-7; TRBD2 might be the D (7 bases). The germline V gene has CDR1 LGHNA and CDR2 YNFKEQ. V gave up 0 bases and J gave up 5 bases, with 14 bases separating them. CDR3 length equals 15 residues. The CDR3 region has the DNA TGTGCCAGCAGCCAAGAAGGAGGGGGGGGAAACGAGCAGTACTTC. This gives the protein CASSQEGGGGNEQYF.

The chain has TRBV27 and TRBJ2-1; 10 bases are a match to TRBD2. V was pared by 5 bases and J by 9 bases, with 19 bases of the junction left unmatched. Per the germline V gene, CDR1 is MNHEY and CDR2 is SMNVEV (reference sequence). The CDR3 runs 18 residues. This CDR3 is CASSLTHGLAALWGEQFF. CDR3 DNA: TGTGCCAGCAGTCTAACCCATGGACTAGCGGCCCTCTGGGGTGAGCAGTTCTTC.

This clone was detected a few times. The genes are TRBV6-6 and TRBJ1-4, with a tentative D call TRBD1 (5 bases). Germline V gene sequence: CDR1 MNHNY, CDR2 SVGAGI (reference sequence). The CDR3 runs 14 residues. Trimming pared 6 bases from V and 7 bases from J, leaving 15 bases between. CDR3 DNA sequence: TGTGCCAGCAGGGGGGGACCCTGGAGTGAAAAACTGTTTTTT. This gives the protein CASRGGPWSEKLFF.

The chain uses TRBV2 and TRBJ2-1; 9 bases are a match to TRBD2. The J segment lost 3 bases and the V segment lost 7 bases, leaving 4 bases of the junction unmatched. The CDR3 loop spans 14 amino acids. CDR1 SNHLY and CDR2 FYNNEI come from the germline V gene. CDR3 loop: CASKIAGVYNEQFF. In DNA form, the CDR3 reads TGTGCCAGCAAAATAGCGGGAGTCTACAATGAGCAGTTCTTC. Based on the CDR3 plus reference TRBV2 and TRBJ2-1, the full variable domain is EPEVTQTPSHQVTQMGQEVILRCVPISNHLYFYWYRQILGQKVEFLVSFYNNEISEKSEIFDDQFSVERPDGSNFTLKIRSTKLEDSAMYFCASKIAGVYNEQFFGPGTRLTVL.

The table lists this clone with a few counts. The V call is TRBV9, the J call TRBJ2-7, with 9 nucleotides matching TRBD2. Losses at the gene ends were 3 bases for V and 2 bases for J; bases not matched to a gene: 6. The CDR3 is 15 residues long. In germline, CDR1 is SGDLS, CDR2 YYNGEE. CDR3 in amino acids: CASSELAGETYEQYF. The CDR3 nucleotides read TGTGCCAGCAGCGAATTAGCGGGAGAAACCTACGAGCAGTACTTC. The whole variable domain, remainder taken from reference TRBV9 and TRBJ2-7, is DSGVTQTPKHLITATGQRVTLRCSPRSGDLSVYWYQQSLDQGLQFLIQYYNGEERAKGNILERFSAQQFPDLHSELNLSSLELGDSALYFCASSELAGETYEQYFGPGTRLTVT.

This clone came up a few times. V usage is TRBV4-2 and J usage is TRBJ2-4; D ambiguous. With 3 bases removed from V and 0 bases from J, the gap between germline ends came to 9 bases. The CDR3 spans 15 residues. Germline V gives CDR1 LGHNA, CDR2 YNFKEQ. CDR3 in amino acids: CASSHTGEAKNIQYF. CDR3 DNA: TGTGCCAGCAGCCATACCGGAGAAGCCAAAAACATTCAGTACTTC.

The chain is built from TRBV14 and TRBJ2-5; 9 bases are a match to TRBD2. The V segment lost 6 bases and the J segment 3 bases; nucleotides outside the gene matches: 2. This CDR3 region has 13 residues. From germline, CDR1 is SGHDN and CDR2 FVKESK. The CDR3 DNA sequence: TGTGCCAGCAGATTAGCGGGAGAAGAGACCCAGTACTTC. The encoded protein is CASRLAGEETQYF.

This clone was observed a single time. The genes are TRBV9 and TRBJ2-1; D possibly corresponds to TRBD1 (6 bases). CDR3 length: 17 amino acids. The germline V gene encodes CDR1 SGDLS and CDR2 YYNGEE. Trimming removed 2 bases at V and 8 bases at J, with 23 bases between. Written as DNA, the CDR3 is TGTGCCAGCAGCGTCAACCAGGACAGACCCTCTCGCCATGAGCAGTTCTTC. Residues: CASSVNQDRPSRHEQFF.

J is TRBJ2-5 and V is TRBV6-5; D may be TRBD2 (6 bases). CDR1 and CDR2 (germline): MNHEY, SVGAGI. The CDR3 is 14 residues long. Trimming shortened V by 5 bases and J by 0 bases, and 10 bases separated the two germline ends. This CDR3 is CASSPGLHQETQYF. DNA for the CDR3: TGTGCCAGCAGTCCGGGACTGCACCAAGAGACCCAGTACTTC.

This clone occurred a few times. The chain employs TRBV27 and TRBJ2-7, with 7 bases aligning to TRBD1. V was clipped by 5 bases and J by 4 bases; unmatched bases: 8. CDR3 length equals 14 residues. Germline CDR1 reads MNHEY; CDR2 reads SMNVEV (reference sequence). The CDR3 protein is CASSLTGEWYEQYF. DNA for the CDR3: TGTGCCAGCAGTCTAACAGGGGAGTGGTACGAGCAGTACTTC.

The chain recombines TRBV29-1 with TRBJ1-5; weak D call: TRBD1 (5 bases). The CDR3 length is 13 residues. Germline assignment: CDR1 SQVTM and CDR2 ANQGSEA. V lost 5 bases and J lost 7, with 15 bases in between. CDR3 protein: CSVRGSPWQPQHF. The CDR3 DNA reads as TGCAGCGTTAGGGGTTCCCCTTGGCAGCCCCAGCATTTT.

The chain combines TRBV14 with TRBJ2-1; D perhaps matches TRBD2 (6 bases). Germline V gene data show CDR1 as SGHDN and CDR2 as FVKESK. V was cut by 4 bases and J by 8 bases, with 12 bases left in between. The CDR3 contains 13 residues. In nucleotides, the CDR3 is TGTGCCAGCAGCCTGGGTGGAGGGGATGAGCAGTTCTTC. Its protein is CASSLGGGDEQFF.